This T cell receptor (beta chain) was sequenced for a study of blood T cell repertoires in COVID-19 (TCRdb year 2020). Background on the whole study: Samples covering the acute and convalescent phases of COVID-19 were provided by collaborators in the United States, Italy and Spain. Subjects who had been exposed to COVID-19, were actively infected with it, or had recovered from it provided the deeply sampled blood TCRbeta repertoires that made up the dataset. Nearly every sample came with metadata listing a de-identified subject ID, COVID-19 status, age in years and sex. The material from the prospective study consisted of cDNA or gDNA derived from T cells, B-cell-depleted T cells, or PBMCs. The repertoires were made available in a free public database intended to serve as a resource for research on the immune response to SARS-CoV-2. Samples were obtained from the ongoing ImmuneRACE study (first 160 participants) and from approximately 1,200 subjects provided by 6 global collaborators. Where available, HLA class I and class II types were obtained from metadata supplied by the sample provider rather than from assay-based typing. Overall study results and their limits: How much clinical and demographic metadata was included differed by source and by participant, and the metadata was provided uncurated.

The immunoSEQ Assay, a bias-controlled multiplex PCR, was used to amplify TCRbeta CDR3 regions from genomic DNA. As for the original processing: Within the assay, amplification of reference gene primers was used to estimate how many nucleated cells each sample contained. To quantify the absolute abundance of each unique TCRbeta CDR3 rearrangement, sequence reads were collapsed and filtered. For each sample, productive Simpson clonality was calculated as the square root of Simpson's diversity index over productive rearrangements. In its TCRdb copy, this immuneACCESS table keeps in-frame sequences only and misses some clones. Where compared with another copy, unresolved V genes explain less than half of these, and the others have no known cause. The D gene and trimming were derived from the DNA, and the V and J assignments and clone size from that table. The sample table records approximately 100,000 clones; about 86% of these occur just once. The ten most abundant clones make up roughly 3% of the sample.

Comment on this clone: No antigen is known for it. One base away there is no much larger clone; base qualities are not given.

Enrolling through a virtual design, the prospective study's participants ranged in age from roughly 18 to 95 years and lived across 20 to 30 United States geographic areas. Cohort assignment in the prospective study relied on participant-reported clinical history from a screening survey and a study questionnaire. Recovered participants in ImmuneRACE Cohort 3 were defined as having two consecutive negative NP/OP PCR tests, clearance from a healthcare professional, or resolution of symptoms. In the prospective study, whole blood, serum and a nasopharyngeal or oropharyngeal swab were collected from each participant by mobile phlebotomists. Prospective study participants could optionally give additional blood draws and questionnaires over an approximately two-month period. Prospective study blood samples were shipped either frozen or at room temperature before DNA extraction. Taken from the germline V gene (reference sequence), the CDR1 and CDR2 loops are SGHNT and YYREEE. The CDR3 covers 13 residues, taking in both the cysteine and the phenylalanine. Of the read, only the CDR3 DNA is kept; its 39 bases are in frame from base 1. V is pared back by 3 bases and J by 6 bases, with 10 bases lying between the germline termini.

The sequence links TRBV5-4 to TRBJ2-1; perhaps TRBD2 is the D gene, with 6 bases matching. This clonotype originated in a woman in her forties or fifties who had recovered from COVID-19. Sequencing was carried out using PBMCs or T cells enriched from blood (not recorded which). The DNA is as follows: TGTGCCAGCAGCTCGGCGGGGATCAATGAGCAGTTCTTC. This sequence encodes CASSSAGINEQFF. The variable domain in full, with residues beyond the CDR3 obtained from the reference TRBV5-4 and TRBJ2-1 genes, is ETGVTQSPTHLIKTRGQQVTLRCSSQSGHNTVSWYQQALGQGPQFIFQYYREEENGRGNFPPRFSGLQFPNYSSELNVNALELDDSALYLCASSSAGINEQFFGPGTRLTVL.